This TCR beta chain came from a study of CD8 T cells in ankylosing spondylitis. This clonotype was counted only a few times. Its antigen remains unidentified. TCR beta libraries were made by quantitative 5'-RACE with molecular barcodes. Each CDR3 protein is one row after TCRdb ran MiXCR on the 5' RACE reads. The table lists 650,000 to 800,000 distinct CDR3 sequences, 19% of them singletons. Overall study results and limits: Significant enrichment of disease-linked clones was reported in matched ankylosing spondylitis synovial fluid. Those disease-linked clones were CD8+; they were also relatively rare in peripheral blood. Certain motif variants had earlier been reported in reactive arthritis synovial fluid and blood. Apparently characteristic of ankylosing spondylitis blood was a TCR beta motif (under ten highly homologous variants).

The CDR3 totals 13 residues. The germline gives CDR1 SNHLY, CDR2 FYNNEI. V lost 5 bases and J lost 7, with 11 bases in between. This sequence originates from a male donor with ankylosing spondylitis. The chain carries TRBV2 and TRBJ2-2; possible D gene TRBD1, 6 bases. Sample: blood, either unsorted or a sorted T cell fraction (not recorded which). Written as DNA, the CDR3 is TGTGCCAGCAGTCAATGGACAGACGGGGAGCTGTTTTTT. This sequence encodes CASSQWTDGELFF.